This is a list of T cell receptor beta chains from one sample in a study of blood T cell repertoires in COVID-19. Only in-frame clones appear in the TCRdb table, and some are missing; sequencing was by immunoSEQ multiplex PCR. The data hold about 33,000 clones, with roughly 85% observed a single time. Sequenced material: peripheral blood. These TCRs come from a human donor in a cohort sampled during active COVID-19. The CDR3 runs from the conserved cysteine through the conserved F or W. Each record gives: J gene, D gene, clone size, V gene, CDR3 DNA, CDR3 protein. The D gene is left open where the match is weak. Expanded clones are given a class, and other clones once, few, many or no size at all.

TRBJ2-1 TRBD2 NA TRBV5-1 TGCGCCAGCAGCTTGTTGTCTAGCGGGCCCTACAATGAGCAGTTCTTC CASSLLSSGPYNEQFF
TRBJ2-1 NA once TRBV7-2 TGTGCCAGCAGCTTAGTAGGGGGGGCCTACAATGAGCAGTTCTTC CASSLVGGAYNEQFF
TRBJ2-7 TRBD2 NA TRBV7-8 TGTGCCAGCAGCGGAGGACTAGCGGTCTCCTACGAGCAGTACTTC CASSGGLAVSYEQYF
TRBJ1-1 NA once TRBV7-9 TGTGCCAGCAGCGCAGTCGGGACAACTTACACTGAAGCTTTCTTT CASSAVGTTYTEAFF
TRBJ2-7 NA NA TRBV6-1 TGTGCCAGCAGTGAAAATCGACAGCTGAGACACTCCTACGAGCAGTACTTC CASSENRQLRHSYEQYF
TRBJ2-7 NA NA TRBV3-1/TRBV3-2 TGTGCCAGCAGCCGAGGTTACGAGCAGTACTTC CASSRGYEQYF
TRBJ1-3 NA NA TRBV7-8 TGTGCCAGCAGCTCAGACGGTGTCGGGGGGTCTGGAAACACCATATATTTT CASSSDGVGGSGNTIYF
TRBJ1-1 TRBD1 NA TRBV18 TGTGCCAGCTCACCACAAACAGGGGGCCTGAACACTGAAGCTTTCTTT CASSPQTGGLNTEAFF
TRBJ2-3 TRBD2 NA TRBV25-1 TGTGCCAGCAGTGAGGGACTAGGAGCAGATACGCAGTATTTT CASSEGLGADTQYF
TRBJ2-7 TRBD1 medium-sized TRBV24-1 TGTGCCACCAGTGACCCCGGACAGGGGGCTCGTGAGCAGTACTTC CATSDPGQGAREQYF
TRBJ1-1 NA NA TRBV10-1 TGCGCCAGCAGTGAGTCTTACGCAGACACTGAAGCTTTCTTT CASSESYADTEAFF
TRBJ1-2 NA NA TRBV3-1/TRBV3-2 TGTGCCAGCAGCCTCGGACAGCCCCAAGGTGGCTACACCTTC CASSLGQPQGGYTF
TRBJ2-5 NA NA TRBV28 TGTGCCAGCAGTTTATGGGGAGGCCAAGAGACCCAGTACTTC CASSLWGGQETQYF
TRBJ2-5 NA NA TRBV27 TGTGCCAGCAGTTGGGGGGGCTTCCAAGAGACCCAGTACTTC CASSWGGFQETQYF
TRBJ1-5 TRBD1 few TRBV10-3 TGTGCCATCAGTGAGACGGGACAGGGTCCGGCCCAGCATTTT CAISETGQGPAQHF
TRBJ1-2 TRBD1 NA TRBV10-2 TGCGCCAGCAGTGAGTCGCGGACAGGCTATAATGGCTACACCTTC CASSESRTGYNGYTF
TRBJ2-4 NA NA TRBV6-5 TGTGCCAGCAGTTACGGAGGGGTAGCCAAAAACATTCAGTACTTC CASSYGGVAKNIQYF
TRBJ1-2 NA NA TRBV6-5 TGTGCCAGCAGTCCCTCGGACAGAGACCTCTATGGCTACACCTTC CASSPSDRDLYGYTF
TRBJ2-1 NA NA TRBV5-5 TGTGCCAGCGACCCCAAACCCAGGGTTAGCCACAATGAGCAGTTCTTC CASDPKPRVSHNEQFF
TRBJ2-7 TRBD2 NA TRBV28 TGTGCCAGCAGTTCGAGCAGCGGGAGTTGGTACGAGCAGTACTTC CASSSSSGSWYEQYF
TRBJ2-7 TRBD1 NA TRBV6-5 TGTGCCAGCAGGGCTGAGGGGGCGATGGCCCACGAGCAGTACTTC CASRAEGAMAHEQYF
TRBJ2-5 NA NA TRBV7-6 TGTGCCAGCAGCTTAGGGCCGGGACTCAAGCAAGAGACCCAGTACTTC CASSLGPGLKQETQYF
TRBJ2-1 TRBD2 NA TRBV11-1 TGTGCCAGCACCCACGGGACTAGCGGGAGAAACAATGAGCAGTTCTTC CASTHGTSGRNNEQFF
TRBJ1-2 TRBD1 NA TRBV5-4 TGTGCCAGCCTTCCCAAGAACGACAGGGCCGGCTATGGCTACACCTTC CASLPKNDRAGYGYTF
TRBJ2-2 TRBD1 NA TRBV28 TGTGCCAGCAGTTCCTCCGGGACAGGGTTCTTTTCGAACACCGGGGAGCTGTTTTTT CASSSSGTGFFSNTGELFF